This entry is about one T cell receptor (beta chain). Antigen specificity is unknown. Read data end 3 residues before the CDR3 end; the end is taken from the germline J gene. V lost 0 bases, J lost 0 bases, and 15 bases lay in between. The CDR3 sequence is 18 residues long. CDR1 is SGHRS and CDR2 is YFSETQ in the germline V gene. This sample is drawn from a study of T cells in women clearing cervical HPV infection. Turning to the study itself: Controls gave blood once infection was undetectable; cases at lesion identification.

Overall study results and limits: TRBV6-7 abundance was lower in cases than controls (around 0.1% versus 0.15%).

Average input was approximately 1.3 ug genomic DNA for immunoSEQ TCR beta CDR3 amplification. Profiling relied on immunoSEQ multiplex PCR, and the TCRdb table lists in-frame clones only, not all of them. The sample data list fewer than 15,000 clones. The sequencing input was blood buffy coat. J is TRBJ1-4 and V is TRBV5-1; D not certain. This clonotype originated in a woman aged 18 to 75 with a cervical HPV16 infection that either progressed to CIN3+ or cleared (not recorded which). The CDR3 here is CASSLEAGNVATNEKLFF. CDR3 DNA (partial): TGCGCCAGCAGCTTGGAGGCAGGCAACGTTGCAACTAATGAAAAA.